This T cell receptor (beta chain) originates from a study of CD8 T cells in ankylosing spondylitis. V shed 5 bases and J 3 bases; nucleotides not matched to a gene: 5. Looked up from germline, CDR1 is LGHDT and CDR2 is YNNKEL (reference sequence). The CDR3 has 15 amino acids. TCRdb itself ran the 5' RACE reads through MiXCR, one entry per CDR3 protein. The sample carries approximately 540,000 distinct CDR3 sequences, 12% recorded once. Whole-study findings and limits: The study identified a TCR beta motif of several highly homologous variants that appeared characteristic of ankylosing spondylitis blood. Past research had described some motif variants in reactive arthritis synovial fluid and blood.

For this clonotype: Its antigen is currently unknown.

The sample taken for sequencing was blood, either unsorted or a sorted T cell fraction (not recorded which). The chain uses TRBV3-1 and TRBJ1-1; 11 bases match TRBD1. The receptor was isolated from a male donor with ankylosing spondylitis. In nucleotides, the CDR3 is TGTGCCAGCAGCAGGTGGGACAGGGGGGACACTGAAGCTTTCTTT. It encodes CASSRWDRGDTEAFF.